This record covers a single T cell receptor (beta chain). The antigen is unknown. The data belong to a study of cytomegalovirus exposure and HLA in healthy donors. General study points: Earlier analysis yielded a pattern in which most TCR beta V segments were productive about 90% or about 30% of the time.

The PCR ran on 60 Vbeta and 13 Jbeta primers. Method: immunoSEQ multiplex PCR; TCRdb's copy keeps in-frame clones and lacks some. The table shows approximately 140,000 clones, with approximately 82% occurring only once. The CDR3 extends over 12 amino acids. The V end lost 3 bases, the J end lost 2 bases, and 4 bases lay between the germline ends. Germline V gene sequence: CDR1 SGDLS, CDR2 YYNGEE. The origin of this receptor is a boy younger than 10 in good health and CMV-seronegative. The V gene is TRBV9, the J gene TRBJ2-3; D is uncertain. Sequenced input: PBMCs. The DNA of the CDR3 is TGTGCCAGCAGCGCTACCACAGATACGCAGTATTTT. Its translation: CASSATTDTQYF. Based on the CDR3 plus reference TRBV9 and TRBJ2-3, the full variable domain is DSGVTQTPKHLITATGQRVTLRCSPRSGDLSVYWYQQSLDQGLQFLIQYYNGEERAKGNILERFSAQQFPDLHSELNLSSLELGDSALYFCASSATTDTQYFGPGTRLTVL.